The 10 T cell receptor beta chains below come from one sample, sequenced in a study of molecular identifiers for immune sequencing clone quantification. TCRdb analysed the PCR reads with MiXCR anew, one entry per CDR3 protein. The profile covers approximately 630,000 distinct CDR3 sequences, with roughly 27% appearing a single time and roughly 0.83% taken by the ten largest. Source material: naive CD8+ T cells from blood, with Jurkat cell RNA spiked in. The subset: FACS-sorted CD8+CD4-CCR7+CD45RA+ naive T cells. Every receptor here comes from a human donor in good health. Some libraries in this study had Jurkat cell RNA spiked in.

In regard to this clonotype: Given a much more abundant clone one base away, this may be a read error. The chain is built from TRBV14 and TRBJ2-5, with no clear D. This CDR3 has 15 residues. Germline V gene data show CDR1 as SGHDN and CDR2 as FVKESK. For the CDR3, the DNA is TGTGCCGGCAGCCAAGTGGACGGCCTTTGGGGGACCCAGTACTTC. Its protein product is CAGSQVDGLWGTQYF.

This clonotype was seen more than once but under ten times. This chain connects TRBV20-1 to TRBJ2-3; D may be TRBD2 (7 bases). This CDR3 region has 14 residues. Germline CDR1 DFQATT, CDR2 SNEGSKA (reference sequence). V was shortened by 3 bases and J by 4 bases, with 14 bases between the two germline ends. The CDR3 region has the DNA TGCAGTGCTAGGGGGGGGCAGGGCCCAGATACGCAGTATTTT. This codes for CSARGGQGPDTQYF.

The chain employs TRBV27 and TRBJ2-7, with 10 positions matching TRBD1. This CDR3 region has 12 residues. Germline CDR1 is MNHEY and CDR2 is SMNVEV (reference sequence). V was clipped by 9 bases and J by 6 bases; unmatched bases: 5. DNA for the CDR3: TGTGCCAGTGGACAGGGGGGACGCGAGCAGTACTTC. Amino acid sequence: CASGQGGREQYF.

This chain joins TRBV12-3 or TRBV12-4 and TRBJ1-2; 12 bases map to TRBD1. V shed 6 bases, J shed 4 bases, and the junction held 15 bases outside the gene matches. This CDR3 spans 18 amino acids. CDR3 DNA: TGTGCCAGCAGGATCCCCGGGACAGGGGGCCGAACCGCCTATGGCTACACCTTC. Amino acids: CASRIPGTGGRTAYGYTF.

Turning to this clonotype: Its ends do not fully match the called genes, so a read error is possible. The chain links TRBV6-6 to TRBJ2-1; 7 bases align to TRBD2. This CDR3 is built from 15 residues. Germline V gives CDR1 MNHNY, CDR2 SVGAGI (reference sequence). CDR3 in amino acids: CAGSYSGGGPYEQFF. CDR3 sequence (DNA): TGTGCCGGCAGTTACTCTGGGGGAGGGCCCTATGAGCAGTTCTTC.

As to this clonotype: The junction differs from germline at one of its ends, possibly a read error. The CDR3, as DNA: TGTGCCAGCAGGCCACCAACATCCTACGAGCAGTGCTTC. Its translation: CASRPPTSYEQCF. This sequence joins TRBV7-9 and TRBJ2-7; D gene uncertain. Germline V gene lookup returns CDR1 SEHNR and CDR2 FQNEAQ (reference sequence). The CDR3 runs to 13 residues.

This chain joins TRBV4-1 and TRBJ2-7, with D possibly matching TRBD2 (7 bases). The CDR3 contains 15 residues. Trimming pared 1 base from V and 0 bases from J, leaving 10 bases between. CDR1 and CDR2 from the germline V gene are MGHRA and YSYEKL. As DNA, the CDR3 is TGCGCCAGCAGCCAAGCACGGGGGGCCTCCTACGAGCAGTACTTC. It codes for CASSQARGASYEQYF.

This clonotype was counted at least ten times. The rearrangement links TRBV6-5 to TRBJ1-1; D is ambiguous. V lost 5 bases, J lost 0 bases, and 10 bases lay in between. The CDR3 has 14 residues. Germline V lookup: CDR1 MNHEY, CDR2 SVGAGI. In nucleotides, the CDR3 is TGTGCCAGCAGTCATGGAACAATGAACACTGAAGCTTTCTTT. Encoded protein: CASSHGTMNTEAFF.

This clonotype was observed many times. This chain links TRBV7-9 with TRBJ1-2; 8 bases are shared with TRBD1. The CDR3 contains 12 residues. V dropped 7 bases and J dropped 6; count of bases not matched to a gene: 4. Germline V gene sequence: CDR1 SEHNR, CDR2 FQNEAQ (reference sequence). In DNA form, the CDR3 reads TGTGCCAGCACGCAACAGGGGGATGGCTACACCTTC. Translated, it gives CASTQQGDGYTF.

On this clonotype: This may be a read error, as it is one base from a much larger clone. Since the CDR3 does not end with the conserved phenylalanine or tryptophan, this likely comes from a read error. The chain couples TRBV4-2 to TRBJ2-3; D not certain. CDR1 and CDR2 from the germline V gene are LGHNA and YNFKEQ. Trimming removed 1 base at V and 4 bases at J, with 9 bases between. The CDR3 is made up of 14 amino acids. CDR3: CASSQGLVADTQYS. For the CDR3, the DNA is TGTGCCAGCAGCCAAGGATTAGTGGCAGATACGCAGTATTCT.